This TCR beta chain stems from a study of T cells in pancreatic ductal adenocarcinoma. Study-wide results and limits: The resected pancreatic cancer cohort was biased toward the minority with early-stage disease.

Germline trimming cut 5 bases from V and 8 bases from J; bases unmatched to any gene: 9. Germline V gene data show CDR1 as ENHRY and CDR2 as SYGVKD. CDR3 length: 14 amino acids. On this clone itself: Its specificity is not known.

Here immunoSEQ multiplex PCR was the method, and the copy in TCRdb shows in-frame clones only, minus some. The sample records roughly 100,000 clones, roughly 96% being singletons. Surgery without prior neoadjuvant therapy was the treatment of the selected pancreatic ductal adenocarcinoma patients. The V call is TRBV10-3, the J call TRBJ1-1, with 9 positions matching TRBD1. The sample comprised PBMCs. The clonotype was recovered from a human donor with pancreatic ductal adenocarcinoma. CDR3 sequence reads: CAISPGTGIPEAFF. The CDR3 nucleotides are TGTGCCATCAGTCCCGGGACAGGGATCCCCGAAGCTTTCTTT.